This TCR beta chain was observed in a study of T cells in Graves' hyperthyroidism and ophthalmopathy. This CDR3 has 15 amino acids. Between the trimmed V and J ends, which lost 7 bases and 5 bases, there was a span of 17 bases. Germline V gene sequence: CDR1 MDHEN, CDR2 SYDVKM. This clonotype was counted many times. Researchers amplified the TCR beta CDR3 regions from RNA transcripts. The HTBI primer set drove a first-round RT-PCR of the TCR CDR3. TCRdb ran MiXCR on the multiplex PCR reads and lists one entry per CDR3 protein. The sample has roughly 350,000 distinct CDR3 sequences; roughly 14% are singletons.

Sequencing was performed on blood. This clonotype originated in a woman aged 25 to 39 with Graves' hyperthyroidism. The gene calls are TRBV28 and TRBJ1-4; D is unclear. The CDR3 loop is CASTPSPTNNEKLFF. In DNA, the CDR3 is TGTGCCAGCACCCCTTCCCCCACCAACAATGAAAAACTGTTTTTT.